These T cell receptor beta chains were read from a single sample in a study of cytotoxic CD8 clonotypes in ibrutinib-treated CLL. Generated by immunoSEQ multiplex PCR, the TCRdb table keeps only in-frame clones and is missing some. Of about 200,000 clones in the sample, about four fifths were seen once. Source: PBMCs, taken after 12 months of ibrutinib treatment. These receptors all come from a human donor with chronic lymphocytic leukemia. Both conserved end residues are part of each CDR3. Each record gives: clone size, D gene, V gene, J gene, CDR3 DNA, CDR3 protein. D genes are given only for firm matches. Only some rows state a clone size, as once, few, many or a class for expanded clones.

size: -
D: -
V: TRBV6-1
J: TRBJ2-6
DNA: TGTGCCAGCAGTGAAGAGGGGTCTGGGGCCAACGTCCTGACTTTC
CDR3: CASSEEGSGANVLTF

size: once
D: -
V: TRBV7-8
J: TRBJ2-3
DNA: TGTGCCAGCAGCTTAGAACGGACCCCCGGCAAGCAGTATTTT
CDR3: CASSLERTPGKQYF

size: -
D: -
V: TRBV25-1
J: TRBJ1-2
DNA: TGTGCCAGCAGTGATTCCAAAAGGGGTAACTATGGCTACACCTTC
CDR3: CASSDSKRGNYGYTF

size: -
D: TRBD1
V: TRBV4-1
J: TRBJ2-7
DNA: TGCGCCAGCAGCCAGTCCCGGGACAGGGAGCCTTACGAGCAGTACTTC
CDR3: CASSQSRDREPYEQYF

size: -
D: TRBD1
V: TRBV7-9
J: TRBJ2-7
DNA: TGTGCCAGCAGCTTGCCCCCCCCGGGACAGGGGTTCACCTACGAGCAGTACTTC
CDR3: CASSLPPPGQGFTYEQYF

size: -
D: -
V: TRBV7-8
J: TRBJ1-5
DNA: TGTGCCAGCAGCTTAGCAGGCCAAGGGATTAGTCAGCCCCAGCATTTT
CDR3: CASSLAGQGISQPQHF

size: -
D: -
V: TRBV16
J: TRBJ1-1
DNA: TGTGCCAGCAGCCCTTTTGGGAGCCTCGAAGCTTTCTTT
CDR3: CASSPFGSLEAFF

size: -
D: -
V: TRBV6-1
J: TRBJ2-1
DNA: TGTGCCAGCAGGGAAGGGGGTCGGCAGTTCTTC
CDR3: CASREGGRQFF

size: few
D: -
V: TRBV4-1
J: TRBJ2-5
DNA: TGCGCCAGCAGCCAAGATGATAGGGTCCCCCTCCAGACCCAGTACTTC
CDR3: CASSQDDRVPLQTQYF

size: -
D: -
V: TRBV5-6
J: TRBJ2-5
DNA: TGTGCCAGCAGCTTGTTGATGGGGGAGACCCAGTACTTC
CDR3: CASSLLMGETQYF

size: many
D: -
V: TRBV29-1
J: TRBJ1-2
DNA: TGCAGCGTTCGGACAGATACATCGTTAGGTGGCTACACCTTC
CDR3: CSVRTDTSLGGYTF

size: -
D: -
V: TRBV19
J: TRBJ1-5
DNA: TGTGCCAGTAGGGTTACAGGATTTCAGCCCCAGCATTTT
CDR3: CASRVTGFQPQHF

size: few
D: -
V: TRBV6-5
J: TRBJ1-1
DNA: TGTGCCAGCAGTTATCCAGGCGAAGCTTTCTTT
CDR3: CASSYPGEAFF

size: once
D: -
V: TRBV19
J: TRBJ2-3
DNA: TGTGCCAGTGCAGGGACACTGAGGGCAGATACGCAGTATTTT
CDR3: CASAGTLRADTQYF

size: -
D: -
V: TRBV29-1
J: TRBJ2-7
DNA: TGCAGCGCCATACCTGGGGCATCCTACGAGCAGTACTTC
CDR3: CSAIPGASYEQYF

size: few
D: TRBD2
V: TRBV6-4
J: TRBJ2-7
DNA: TGTGCCAGCAGTAGGACTAGCGGGACGTACGAGCAGTACTTC
CDR3: CASSRTSGTYEQYF

size: once
D: -
V: TRBV28
J: TRBJ2-6
DNA: TGTGCCAGCAGTTCGGAACAGGTCGCCGGCGTCCTGACTTTC
CDR3: CASSSEQVAGVLTF

size: -
D: TRBD1
V: TRBV6-1
J: TRBJ1-4
DNA: TGTGCCAGTAGGACAGGGAGCGAAAAACTGTTTTTT
CDR3: CASRTGSEKLFF

size: -
D: -
V: TRBV18
J: TRBJ1-1
DNA: TGTGCCAGCTCACGGGACAACACTGAAGCTTTCTTT
CDR3: CASSRDNTEAFF

size: -
D: -
V: TRBV9
J: TRBJ1-4
DNA: TGTGCCAGCAGCCCTGAAGGGGGGCTTAATGAAAAACTGTTTTTT
CDR3: CASSPEGGLNEKLFF

size: -
D: -
V: TRBV19
J: TRBJ1-6
DNA: TGTGCCAGCAACGGACTGTCTGGCAGTTCACCCCTCCACTTT
CDR3: CASNGLSGSSPLHF

size: -
D: TRBD2
V: TRBV13
J: TRBJ2-3
DNA: TGTGCCAGCAGCGCCGCGGGACTAGGCAAATCTAGCACAGATACGCAGTATTTT
CDR3: CASSAAGLGKSSTDTQYF